A selection of T cell receptor beta chains follows, all from one sample in a study of cytomegalovirus exposure and HLA in healthy donors. Sequenced by immunoSEQ multiplex PCR; TCRdb stores in-frame clones only, minus some. The data contain 100,000 to 150,000 clones, roughly 79% of them singletons. Material: PBMCs. The source of these receptors is a woman under 30 in good health and CMV-seronegative. Each CDR3 is given with its conserved first and last residue. The D gene is left open where the match is weak. Size is omitted from some rows. Given values are once, few, many or a class for expanded clones.

v_gene	len	j_gene	abundance	d_gene	CDR3aa	CDR3nt
TRBV5-1	12	TRBJ2-7	.	.	CASRFSTGEQYF	TGCGCCAGCCGGTTCTCCACCGGCGAGCAGTACTTC
TRBV12-5	15	TRBJ1-5	.	TRBD1	CASGFGQGARQPQHF	TGTGCTAGTGGTTTTGGACAGGGGGCCCGGCAGCCCCAGCATTTT
TRBV5-6	15	TRBJ2-7	.	TRBD1	CASSYLDRGINEQYF	TGTGCCAGCAGCTATCTTGACAGGGGAATCAACGAGCAGTACTTC
TRBV7-8	13	TRBJ1-4	.	.	CASSLGHHEKLFF	TGTGCCAGCAGCTTGGGACACCACGAAAAACTGTTTTTT
TRBV18	16	TRBJ2-6	.	TRBD1	CASSQQGASGANVLTF	TGTGCCAGCTCACAGCAGGGGGCGTCTGGGGCCAACGTCCTGACTTTC
TRBV11-2	15	TRBJ1-1	.	.	CASRSARLVKTEAFF	TGTGCCAGCAGGTCAGCCAGGTTGGTTAAGACTGAAGCTTTCTTT
TRBV4-2	16	TRBJ1-1	.	.	CASSHPTGETNTEAFF	TGTGCCAGCAGCCACCCCACCGGGGAGACCAACACTGAAGCTTTCTTT
TRBV9	16	TRBJ2-5	.	TRBD2	CASSARGSGREETQYF	TGTGCCAGCAGCGCGAGGGGAAGCGGGAGGGAAGAGACCCAGTACTTC
TRBV27	16	TRBJ2-7	few	TRBD1	CASSASPGQGYLEQYF	TGTGCCAGCAGTGCCAGCCCGGGACAGGGGTATCTCGAGCAGTACTTC
TRBV30	12	TRBJ2-1	.	.	CAWSVSFPGQFF	TGTGCCTGGAGTGTATCATTTCCGGGGCAGTTCTTC
TRBV4-1	16	TRBJ1-5	.	.	CASSPSSGLGNQPQHF	TGCGCCAGCAGCCCATCCTCAGGGTTGGGCAATCAGCCCCAGCATTTT
TRBV5-4	15	TRBJ1-1	.	.	CASSLDPGRSTEAFF	TGTGCCAGCAGCTTGGATCCGGGGAGGAGCACTGAAGCTTTCTTT
TRBV4-2	14	TRBJ2-5	.	.	CASSQERAKETQYF	TGTGCCAGCAGCCAAGAGAGGGCGAAAGAGACCCAGTACTTC
TRBV4-2	19	TRBJ2-3	.	TRBD2	CASSQDFARTSGHLDTQYF	TGTGCCAGCAGCCAGGATTTTGCCAGGACTAGCGGGCATCTCGATACGCAGTATTTT
TRBV14	11	TRBJ2-7	few	.	CASSQASEQYF	TGTGCCAGCAGCCAAGCGAGCGAGCAGTACTTC
TRBV5-1	15	TRBJ2-5	.	.	CASSPARGPQETQYF	TGCGCCAGCAGTCCCGCGCGGGGGCCCCAAGAGACCCAGTACTTC
TRBV7-6	18	TRBJ2-3	.	TRBD1	CAISYPTGALHSTDTQYF	TGTGCCATCAGCTACCCGACAGGGGCCCTCCACAGCACAGATACGCAGTATTTT
TRBV13	16	TRBJ1-2	.	TRBD1	CASSESDRDRMEGYTF	TGTGCCAGCAGCGAATCGGACAGGGACCGAATGGAGGGCTACACCTTC
TRBV19	15	TRBJ1-3	.	TRBD1	CASRTTGGLGNTIYF	TGTGCCAGTAGGACGACAGGGGGCCTTGGAAACACCATATATTTT
TRBV4-2	18	TRBJ2-2	.	TRBD2	CASSADRLLAGLLGELFF	TGTGCCAGCAGCGCTGACCGACTACTAGCGGGTCTGCTCGGGGAGCTGTTTTTT
TRBV5-1	15	TRBJ2-1	.	TRBD2	CASSLVLAVGNEQFF	TGCGCCAGCAGCTTGGTACTAGCGGTTGGGAATGAGCAGTTCTTC
TRBV28	15	TRBJ2-1	.	.	CASSLPERRHNEQFF	TGTGCCAGCAGTCTCCCTGAGCGAAGGCACAATGAGCAGTTCTTC
TRBV6-5	11	TRBJ1-1	.	.	CASHRNTEAFF	TGTGCCAGCCACAGGAACACTGAAGCTTTCTTT
TRBV7-8	16	TRBJ1-2	.	.	CASSFSVRTLSYGYTF	TGTGCCAGCAGCTTCTCTGTACGTACGTTGAGCTATGGCTACACCTTC
TRBV21-1	14	TRBJ1-2	.	.	CASSKAQGRNGYTF	TGTGCCAGCAGCAAAGCACAGGGAAGGAATGGCTACACCTTC
TRBV9	15	TRBJ2-1	once	TRBD2	CASSVDGRLSNEQFF	TGTGCCAGCAGCGTAGACGGGAGGTTGAGCAATGAGCAGTTCTTC
TRBV29-1	12	TRBJ1-5	.	.	CSVSDRNQPQHF	TGCAGCGTTTCTGACAGGAATCAGCCCCAGCATTTT
TRBV10-1	19	TRBJ2-1	.	TRBD2	CASSGGLAGGHPPYNEQFF	TGCGCCAGCAGTGGGGGACTAGCGGGAGGACACCCCCCCTACAATGAGCAGTTCTTC
TRBV4-1	13	TRBJ1-1	once	.	CASSQEEGGGSYF	TGCGCCAGCAGCCAAGAGGAAGGTGGGGGCTCCTACTTT
TRBV9	16	TRBJ2-1	.	.	CASSATQDWEDVEQFF	TGTGCCAGCAGCGCCACGCAGGACTGGGAAGACGTTGAGCAGTTCTTC
TRBV29-1	13	TRBJ1-1	.	.	CSVHQSPNTEAFF	TGCAGCGTACACCAATCACCGAACACTGAAGCTTTCTTT
TRBV18	13	TRBJ1-5	.	TRBD1	CASSPGQNQPQHF	TGTGCCAGCTCTCCGGGACAGAATCAGCCCCAGCATTTT
TRBV9	14	TRBJ2-5	.	.	CASSADPKGETQYF	TGTGCCAGCAGCGCGGACCCAAAGGGGGAGACCCAGTACTTC
TRBV7-7	13	TRBJ2-5	.	TRBD1	CASRDDRGETQYF	TGTGCCAGCAGAGACGACAGGGGTGAGACCCAGTACTTC
TRBV29-1	12	TRBJ1-2	.	TRBD1	CSVWGQGYGYTF	TGCAGCGTGTGGGGACAGGGTTATGGCTACACCTTC
TRBV11-3	16	TRBJ2-2	.	TRBD1	CASSLAGQGRAGELFF	TGTGCCAGCAGCTTAGCGGGACAGGGGAGGGCCGGGGAGCTGTTTTTT
TRBV27	13	TRBJ2-7	.	TRBD1	CASSAQGVDEQYF	TGTGCCAGCAGTGCGCAGGGGGTGGACGAGCAGTACTTC
TRBV4-1	16	TRBJ1-2	few	.	CASSRAPGGTNYGYTF	TGCGCCAGCAGCCGGGCCCCAGGAGGAACTAACTATGGCTACACCTTC
TRBV30	11	TRBJ2-7	.	.	CAWGREVGQYF	TGTGCCTGGGGCAGGGAAGTTGGCCAGTACTTC
TRBV2	16	TRBJ2-1	.	TRBD2	CASSRGTSGDLNEQFF	TGTGCCAGCAGTCGAGGGACTAGCGGGGATCTCAATGAGCAGTTCTTC
TRBV5-1	14	TRBJ2-1	.	.	CASSLGARNNEQFF	TGCGCCAGCAGCTTGGGAGCCAGGAACAATGAGCAGTTCTTC